Included here is one TCR beta chain sequence, with context. The target antigen is unknown. The data derive from a study of T cell responses to AZD1222 COVID-19 vaccine. Study at large: Both about-4-week and about-12-week second-dose recipients were combined.

Points from the study as a whole: Sampling captured repertoires only after the peak T cell response. Clonal diversity may have been underestimated, and the donors were mostly white British, with more females than males.

Trimming stripped 2 bases from V and 5 bases from J, with 12 bases between. Germline loops: CDR1 MDHEN, CDR2 SYDVKM. This CDR3 has 14 residues. Using immunoSEQ multiplex PCR, the repertoire was profiled, and TCRdb retains in-frame clones only, with some absent. The sample lists about 190,000 clones, roughly 93% seen once, with over 7.5% in the top ten. The sequence came from an adult in good health. This specimen was peripheral blood, taken on day 0 of AZD1222 vaccination. The chain has TRBV28 and TRBJ1-1; D perhaps matches TRBD1 (5 bases). CDR3 DNA: TGTGCCAGCAGTTTAGGAGGGGCGGGGACTGAAGCTTTCTTT. The encoded protein is CASSLGGAGTEAFF.